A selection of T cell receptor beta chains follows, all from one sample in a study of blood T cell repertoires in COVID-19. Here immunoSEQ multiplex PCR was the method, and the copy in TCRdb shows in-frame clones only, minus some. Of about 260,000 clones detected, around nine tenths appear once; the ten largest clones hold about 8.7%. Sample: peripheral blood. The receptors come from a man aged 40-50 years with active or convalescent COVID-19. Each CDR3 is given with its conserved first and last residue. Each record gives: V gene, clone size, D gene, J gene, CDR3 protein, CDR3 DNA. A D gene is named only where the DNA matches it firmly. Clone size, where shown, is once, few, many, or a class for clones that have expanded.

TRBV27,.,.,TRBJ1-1,CASSLAWGGAQTEAFF,TGTGCCAGCAGCCTTGCTTGGGGGGGGGCGCAGACTGAAGCTTTCTTT
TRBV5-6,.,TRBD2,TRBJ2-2,CASSWGLAMPGELFF,TGTGCCAGCAGCTGGGGACTAGCGATGCCCGGGGAGCTGTTTTTT
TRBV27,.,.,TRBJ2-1,CASSLSSSNEQFF,TGTGCCAGCAGTTTATCTTCCAGTAATGAGCAGTTCTTC
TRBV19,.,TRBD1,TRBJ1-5,CASVTGDQPQHF,TGTGCCAGTGTTACAGGGGATCAGCCCCAGCATTTT
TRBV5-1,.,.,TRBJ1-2,CASSFQALDGYTF,TGCGCCAGCAGCTTTCAGGCGTTAGATGGCTACACCTTC
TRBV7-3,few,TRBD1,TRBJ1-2,CASSPKMGTGGGYTF,TGTGCCAGCAGCCCAAAGATGGGGACAGGGGGTGGCTACACCTTC
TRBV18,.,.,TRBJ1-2,CASSQSGRQYYGYTF,TGTGCCAGCTCACAATCTGGGCGACAGTACTATGGCTACACCTTC
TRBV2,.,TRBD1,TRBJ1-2,CASSEYRTGDYGYTF,TGTGCCAGCAGTGAGTATAGGACAGGGGACTATGGCTACACCTTC
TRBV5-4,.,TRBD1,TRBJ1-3,CASSEGQNLGNTIYF,TGTGCCAGCAGCGAGGGACAGAACCTGGGAAACACCATATATTTT
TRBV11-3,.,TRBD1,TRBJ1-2,CASSTGTVDGYTF,TGTGCCAGCAGCACCGGGACAGTAGATGGCTACACCTTC
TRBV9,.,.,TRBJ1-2,CASSVGQSGGYTF,TGTGCCAGCAGCGTTGGACAGTCGGGGGGCTACACCTTC
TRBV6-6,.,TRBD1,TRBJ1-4,CASGRTGADLAEKLFF,TGTGCCAGCGGGCGGACAGGGGCTGATTTGGCTGAAAAACTGTTTTTT
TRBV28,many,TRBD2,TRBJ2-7,CASSSLAGGLYEQYF,TGTGCCAGCAGTTCGTTAGCGGGGGGACTTTACGAGCAGTACTTC
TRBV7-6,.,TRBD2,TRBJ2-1,CASSPPRTGTSGVPYNEQFF,TGTGCCAGCAGCCCTCCACGGACAGGTACTAGCGGGGTGCCCTACAATGAGCAGTTCTTC
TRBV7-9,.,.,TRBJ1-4,CASHHRGGDEKLFF,TGTGCCAGCCACCATAGGGGCGGGGATGAAAAACTGTTTTTT
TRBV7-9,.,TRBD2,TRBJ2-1,CASSRKVAGSYNEQFF,TGTGCCAGCAGCAGAAAAGTAGCGGGTTCCTACAATGAGCAGTTCTTC
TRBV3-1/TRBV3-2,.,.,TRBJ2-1,CASSQDRNSARDNEQFF,TGTGCCAGCAGCCAAGATAGGAACAGTGCCAGGGACAATGAGCAGTTCTTC
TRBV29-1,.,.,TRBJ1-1,CSVEQGLIETEAFF,TGCAGCGTTGAGCAGGGCTTGATCGAAACTGAAGCTTTCTTT
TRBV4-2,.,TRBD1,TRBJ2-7,CASSQDLRTGVDEQYF,TGTGCCAGCAGCCAAGACTTGAGGACAGGTGTCGACGAGCAGTACTTC
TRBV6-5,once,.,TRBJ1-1,CASSTRPRDTEAFF,TGTGCCAGCTCGACCAGACCGAGGGACACTGAAGCTTTCTTT
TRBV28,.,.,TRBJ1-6,CASYPAGLFRGGNSPLHF,TGTGCCAGTTACCCCGCAGGGCTCTTCAGAGGTGGTAATTCACCCCTCCACTTT
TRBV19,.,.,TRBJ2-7,CASSTGDPTSYEQYF,TGTGCCAGTAGTACGGGGGACCCTACCTCCTACGAGCAGTACTTC
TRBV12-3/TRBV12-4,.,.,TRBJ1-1,CASWGGVTEAFF,TGTGCCAGTTGGGGAGGGGTCACTGAAGCTTTCTTT
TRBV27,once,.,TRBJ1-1,CASSLSSRDTEAFF,TGTGCCAGCAGTTTATCCTCCAGGGACACTGAAGCTTTCTTT
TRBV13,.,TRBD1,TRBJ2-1,CASSLGDRTNEQFF,TGTGCCAGCAGCTTGGGGGACAGGACCAATGAGCAGTTCTTC
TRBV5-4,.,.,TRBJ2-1,CASSLAGLGVNEQFF,TGTGCCAGCAGCTTGGCTGGACTTGGTGTGAATGAGCAGTTCTTC
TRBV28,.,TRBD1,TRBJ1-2,CASSLSMDRPFYGYTF,TGTGCCAGCAGTTTATCAATGGACAGGCCATTCTATGGCTACACCTTC
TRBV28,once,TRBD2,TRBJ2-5,CASHQYSGGRGAQYF,TGTGCCAGCCATCAGTATAGCGGGGGGCGCGGGGCCCAGTACTTC
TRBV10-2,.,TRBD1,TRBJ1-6,CASSDETGNSPLHF,TGCGCCAGCAGTGACGAGACAGGGAATTCACCCCTCCACTTT
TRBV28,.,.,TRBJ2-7,CASMFRTALYEQYF,TGTGCCAGCATGTTTAGGACAGCCCTCTACGAGCAGTACTTC
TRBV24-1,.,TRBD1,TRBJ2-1,CATSDMDRGSNEQFF,TGTGCCACCAGTGACATGGACAGGGGGTCAAATGAGCAGTTCTTC